The 30 T cell receptor beta chains below all came from one sample that was sequenced in a study of cytomegalovirus exposure and HLA in healthy donors. The PCR employed 60 Vbeta primers together with 13 Jbeta primers. Clones were sequenced by immunoSEQ multiplex PCR, and TCRdb holds only the in-frame ones, with some missing. This sample's table reports tens of thousands of clones. The source material was PBMCs. These TCRs come from a woman younger than 45 in good health and CMV-seronegative.

The chain links TRBV5-6 to TRBJ2-3; 9 nucleotides align to TRBD2. Germline CDR1 SGHDT, CDR2 YYEEEE. Germline trimming cut 5 bases from V and 2 bases from J; bases unmatched to any gene: 3. CDR3 length: 14 residues. The CDR3 is CASSQGLATDTQYF. Here the CDR3 DNA reads TGTGCCAGCAGTCAGGGACTAGCCACAGATACGCAGTATTTT.

This chain uses TRBV19 with TRBJ2-1, with 7 bases that match TRBD2. Per germline, CDR1 LNHDA and CDR2 SQIVND (reference sequence). Trimming removed 7 bases from V and 1 base from J; junction bases left unmatched: 13. This CDR3 is 17 amino acids long. CDR3 sequence reads: CASTPGRRRESYNEQFF. The CDR3 nucleotides read TGTGCCAGTACCCCAGGTCGTCGGCGGGAGTCCTACAATGAGCAGTTCTTC.

The chain couples TRBV4-2 to TRBJ2-2, with 7 nucleotides matching TRBD2. Germline CDR1 is LGHNA and CDR2 is YNFKEQ. J gave up 7 bases and V 0 bases, and 8 bases lay outside the gene matches. This CDR3 has 16 amino acids. As DNA, the CDR3 is TGTGCCAGCAGCCAAGAATTGGGGGGGGTTGGCGGGGAGCTGTTTTTT. Protein sequence: CASSQELGGVGGELFF.

CDR3 DNA: TGTGCCAGTACCCCGGGAATTGGAAACACCATATATTTT. This codes for CASTPGIGNTIYF. V and J are TRBV19 and TRBJ1-3; no definite D call. CDR3 length equals 13 residues. The V gene lost 7 bases and the J gene lost 3 bases, with 10 bases spanning the gap. Germline V gene data show CDR1 as LNHDA and CDR2 as SQIVND (reference sequence).

V gene TRBV30 combines with J gene TRBJ2-1, with 7 nucleotides matching TRBD2. Trimming at V came to 4 bases and at J to 6 bases, leaving 6 bases not matched to a gene. The CDR3 totals 13 residues. Looked up from germline, CDR1 is GTSNPN and CDR2 is SVGIG (reference sequence). The CDR3 here is CAWNQRGTNEQFF. CDR3 DNA sequence: TGTGCCTGGAACCAGCGGGGTACCAATGAGCAGTTCTTC.

The CDR3 DNA follows: TGTGCCTGGAGCGGTGCTGGGGCTACGCAGTATTTT. Translating gives CAWSGAGATQYF. The chain is built from TRBV30 and TRBJ2-3; D is possibly TRBD1 (5 bases). The CDR3 contains 12 residues. The germline CDR1 and CDR2 sequences are GTSNPN and SVGIG (reference sequence). V lost 3 bases and J lost 8, with 12 bases in between.

CDR3 in amino acids: CAWSLGQGMFQPQHF. DNA of the CDR3: TGTGCCTGGAGCCTCGGACAGGGAATGTTTCAGCCCCAGCATTTT. The chain uses TRBV30 and TRBJ1-5, with 8 bases matching TRBD1. V shed 3 bases, J shed 6 bases, and the junction held 10 bases outside the gene matches. CDR1 and CDR2 (germline): GTSNPN, SVGIG (reference sequence). The CDR3 has 15 residues.

The chain is built from TRBV27 and TRBJ2-7, with 12 bases lining up with TRBD2. J was trimmed by 4 bases and V by 4 bases; bases with no gene match: 2. Germline-derived CDR1 and CDR2 are MNHEY and SMNVEV (reference sequence). There are 14 residues in the CDR3. CDR3 amino acids: CASSSSGGVYEQYF. The CDR3 nucleotides are TGTGCCAGCAGTTCTAGCGGGGGGGTGTACGAGCAGTACTTC.

V is TRBV30 and J is TRBJ2-5; TRBD1 might be the D (5 bases). V dropped 2 bases and J dropped 3 bases, with 10 bases sitting between them. The germline V gene has CDR1 GTSNPN and CDR2 SVGIG (reference sequence). This CDR3 spans 13 amino acids. The CDR3 DNA is TGTGCCTGGAGTAAGGGGTTGGAAGAGACCCAGTACTTC. Amino acid sequence: CAWSKGLEETQYF.

Concerning this clone itself: One end of the junction is discordant with germline, which a read error may explain. The chain links TRBV7-2 to TRBJ1-3; D is unresolved. CDR1 is SGHTA and CDR2 is FQGNSA in the germline V gene. The CDR3 consists of 14 residues. The CDR3 loop reads CASSLGVSGNTIYF. The CDR3 DNA is TGTGCCAGCAGTTTAGGAGTCTCTGGAAACACCATATATTTT. Filled out from reference TRBV7-2 and TRBJ1-3, the complete variable domain reads GAGVSQSPSNKVTEKGKDVELRCDPISGHTALYWYRQSLGQGLEFLIYFQGNSAPDKSGLPSDRFSAERTGGSVSTLTIQRTQQEDSAVYLCASSLGVSGNTIYFGEGSWLTVV.

The J gene is TRBJ2-5, the V gene TRBV7-9, with no clear D. The germline V gene has CDR1 SEHNR and CDR2 FQNEAQ (reference sequence). The CDR3 totals 14 residues. With 5 bases removed from V and 1 base from J, the gap between germline ends came to 11 bases. The CDR3 nucleotides read TGTGCCAGCAGCCCCCCCGGTACCCAAGAGACCCAGTACTTC. Its translation: CASSPPGTQETQYF.

The chain recombines TRBV29-1 with TRBJ1-6, with D perhaps TRBD1 (5 bases). This CDR3 contains 13 residues. In germline, CDR1 is SQVTM, CDR2 ANQGSEA. The V gene lost 6 bases and the J gene lost 14 bases, with 20 bases spanning the gap. CDR3 sequence reads: CSVSEAAGGALHF. CDR3 sequence (DNA): TGCAGCGTCTCGGAGGCTGCCGGGGGGGCCCTCCACTTT.

This chain connects TRBV6-1 to TRBJ1-2; possible D gene TRBD1, 5 bases. This CDR3 is 13 amino acids long. Deletions cut 10 bases from V and 0 bases from J, with 12 bases between. Per germline, CDR1 MNHNS and CDR2 SASEGT. The CDR3, as DNA: TGTGCCATCCTCGGGGGAGCTAACTATGGCTACACCTTC. It encodes CAILGGANYGYTF.

The chain joins TRBV30 to TRBJ1-3, with TRBD1 matching 7 bases. Germline V gives CDR1 GTSNPN, CDR2 SVGIG (reference sequence). The CDR3 has 14 amino acids. V lost 4 bases to trimming and J lost 0 bases; unmatched junction nucleotides: 3. This CDR3 reads CAWNRDSSGNTIYF. The CDR3 nucleotides are TGTGCCTGGAACAGGGACAGCTCTGGAAACACCATATATTTT.

V is TRBV15 and J is TRBJ2-1; 7 bases are a match to TRBD1. V gave up 2 bases and J gave up 3 bases; unmatched junction bases: 10. Germline CDR1 LNHNV, CDR2 YYDKDF (reference sequence). This CDR3 is 17 amino acids long. The chain's CDR3 is CATSRTRTGPNYNEQFF. In DNA, the CDR3 is TGTGCCACCAGCAGAACCCGGACAGGACCAAACTACAATGAGCAGTTCTTC.

The genes are TRBV6-5 and TRBJ2-5, with 7 bases aligning to TRBD1. V trimming: 6 bases; J trimming: 4 bases; junction bases outside the gene matches: 8. CDR1 MNHEY and CDR2 SVGAGI come from the germline V gene. CDR3 size: 14 residues. In DNA, the CDR3 is TGTGCCAGCAGCAGAGACAGGGTTCTAGAGACCCAGTACTTC. It encodes CASSRDRVLETQYF.

This chain joins TRBV7-8 and TRBJ2-7, with 9 bases matching TRBD1. The V segment lost 4 bases and the J segment 7 bases; nucleotides outside the gene matches: 8. The germline V gene encodes CDR1 SGHVS and CDR2 FQNEAQ. This CDR3 region has 14 residues. The CDR3 DNA reads TGTGCCAGCAGCTCCGGGACAGGGTGGGGAGAGCAGTACTTC. Amino acids: CASSSGTGWGEQYF. Drawing the rest from reference TRBV7-8 and TRBJ2-7, the complete variable domain is GAGVSQSPRYKVAKRGQDVALRCDPISGHVSLFWYQQALGQGPEFLTYFQNEAQLDKSGLPSDRFFAERPEGSVSTLKIQRTQQEDSAVYLCASSSGTGWGEQYFGPGTRLTVT.

The chain has TRBV5-1 and TRBJ2-1; the D is unclear. The CDR3 length is 14 residues. Deletions cut 4 bases from V and 8 bases from J, with 16 bases between. CDR1 is SGHRS, CDR2 YFSETQ, per germline. CDR3 amino acids: CASSANLEVDEQFF. In DNA form, the CDR3 reads TGCGCCAGCAGCGCCAATCTAGAAGTCGATGAGCAGTTCTTC.

In nucleotides, the CDR3 is TGTGCCAGCAGTGAAGTCGGGGTTACCTACGAGCAGTACTTC. Encoded protein: CASSEVGVTYEQYF. This rearrangement joins TRBV2 to TRBJ2-7; tentatively, D is TRBD2 (5 bases). The CDR3 sequence is 14 residues long. Trimming took 1 base from V and 2 from J, leaving 9 bases between them. Germline loops: CDR1 SNHLY, CDR2 FYNNEI.

The chain recombines TRBV9 with TRBJ2-1; weak D call: TRBD2 (6 bases). Trimming pared 3 bases from V and 5 bases from J, leaving 12 bases between. CDR1 is SGDLS, CDR2 YYNGEE, per germline. The CDR3 is 14 residues long. The CDR3 DNA is TGTGCCAGCAGCGAGACGGGAGTTCACAATGAGCAGTTCTTC. Translating gives CASSETGVHNEQFF.

The chain couples TRBV28 to TRBJ1-2, with 9 bases fitting TRBD1. The germline V gene encodes CDR1 MDHEN and CDR2 SYDVKM. This CDR3 region has 14 residues. V lost 3 bases, J lost 4 bases, and 3 bases stayed unmatched. For the CDR3, the DNA is TGTGCCAGCAGTTTCGGGACAGGGCCCTATGGCTACACCTTC. As protein: CASSFGTGPYGYTF.

The chain carries TRBV12-5 and TRBJ1-1; 9 bases map to TRBD1. This CDR3 spans 15 amino acids. Germline V gene sequence: CDR1 LGHNT, CDR2 FRNRAP. Trimming removed 0 bases from V and 4 bases from J; junction bases left unmatched: 3. The CDR3 sequence is CASGLVLTGGTEAFF. CDR3 DNA: TGTGCTAGTGGTTTGGTGCTGACAGGGGGCACTGAAGCTTTCTTT.

The CDR3 region has the DNA TGTGCCAGCAGCCTAGAACAGGGTGTACGGGAGCAGTTCTTC. Protein product: CASSLEQGVREQFF. The rearrangement links TRBV7-8 to TRBJ2-1; possibly TRBD1 for D (6 bases). This CDR3 contains 14 residues. V was clipped by 5 bases and J by 10 bases, with 18 bases between them. Germline V CDR1 and CDR2: SGHVS, FQNEAQ.

The V gene is TRBV7-2, the J gene TRBJ2-7, with a possible D match to TRBD1 (5 bases). The germline V and J ends were trimmed by 5 bases and 3 bases, with 20 bases remaining between them. CDR1 and CDR2 (germline): SGHTA, FQGNSA. The CDR3 sequence is 16 residues long. The CDR3 loop reads CASSLPVTGLSYEQYF. The DNA of the CDR3 is TGTGCCAGCAGCCTCCCGGTAACAGGCCTCAGCTACGAGCAGTACTTC.

The J gene is TRBJ2-7, the V gene TRBV4-1; TRBD1 matches 11 bases. Per germline, CDR1 MGHRA and CDR2 YSYEKL. CDR3 length: 15 amino acids. Trimming cost V 3 bases and J 6 bases; bases outside gene matches: 7. The CDR3 spells CASSHGQGASGEQYF. In nucleotides, the CDR3 is TGCGCCAGCAGCCACGGACAGGGGGCGTCGGGCGAGCAGTACTTC.

The chain couples TRBV5-4 to TRBJ1-1, with D possibly matching TRBD1 (5 bases). The V end lost 0 bases, the J end lost 2 bases, and 11 bases lay between the germline ends. CDR1 and CDR2 (germline): SGHNT, YYREEE (reference sequence). The CDR3 is 15 amino acids. This CDR3 reads CASSLADRGNTEAFF. The CDR3, as DNA: TGTGCCAGCAGCTTGGCCGATAGGGGAAACACTGAAGCTTTCTTT.

The rearrangement links TRBV6-6 to TRBJ2-7, with TRBD2 identical over 8 bases. This CDR3 has 15 residues. Trimming took 6 bases from V and 1 from J; bases not matched to a gene: 8. Germline-derived CDR1 and CDR2 are MNHNY and SVGAGI (reference sequence). CDR3 residues: CASSQTSGGSYEQYF. The DNA for the CDR3 is TGTGCCAGCAGCCAAACTAGCGGAGGATCCTACGAGCAGTACTTC.

The chain combines TRBV7-8 with TRBJ1-2; 8 bases agree with TRBD1. CDR3 length: 13 residues. CDR1 is SGHVS, CDR2 FQNEAQ, per germline. V lost 5 bases to trimming and J lost 6 bases; unmatched junction nucleotides: 5. CDR3 coding DNA: TGTGCCAGCAGCCAACAGGGGGGTAATGGCTACACCTTC. Translating gives CASSQQGGNGYTF.

CDR3 residues: CASSERPTGTGYTF. CDR3 coding DNA: TGTGCCAGCAGTGAAAGGCCGACAGGAACGGGCTACACCTTC. V and J are TRBV6-1 and TRBJ1-2; D might be TRBD1 (6 bases). CDR1 and CDR2 (germline): MNHNS, SASEGT. CDR3 length: 14 residues. V gave up 2 bases and J gave up 8 bases, with 15 bases separating them.

The chain employs TRBV6-1 and TRBJ1-2; D uncertain. CDR1 is MNHNS and CDR2 is SASEGT in the germline V gene. This CDR3 comprises 16 residues. V lost 2 bases to trimming and J lost 4 bases, with 17 bases between them. The CDR3 region is CASSEPLHMAVYGYTF. CDR3 in DNA: TGTGCCAGCAGTGAACCCCTTCACATGGCGGTCTATGGCTACACCTTC.